The 27 T cell receptor beta chains below come from one sample, sequenced in a study of T cells in Graves' hyperthyroidism and ophthalmopathy. Regions amplified from RNA transcripts were the TCR beta CDR3 regions. The HTBI primer set served for first-round RT-PCR of the TCR CDR3. TCRdb redid the calling of the multiplex PCR reads with MiXCR, one entry per CDR3 protein. The sample comprises hundreds of thousands of distinct CDR3 sequences, about 15% of which are singletons, and 3.5% to 4.5% rests with the top ten. The sample consisted of blood. The receptor set was obtained from a woman in her forties with Graves' ophthalmopathy.

This clonotype was seen at least ten times. The V and J genes are TRBV28 and TRBJ1-1, with a possible D match to TRBD1 (5 bases). Germline loops: CDR1 MDHEN, CDR2 SYDVKM. The V end lost 5 bases, the J end lost 3 bases, and 19 bases lay between the germline ends. The CDR3 consists of 16 residues. CDR3 sequence reads: CASSPLHGGRDTEAFF. CDR3 sequence (DNA): TGTGCCAGCAGTCCGCTTCACGGCGGCAGGGACACTGAAGCTTTCTTT.

The sample holds many counts of this clonotype. This rearrangement joins TRBV29-1 to TRBJ2-5; 7 bases match TRBD1. Germline V gene sequence: CDR1 SQVTM, CDR2 ANQGSEA. V shed 3 bases and J 3 bases; nucleotides not matched to a gene: 1. The CDR3 totals 12 residues. Written as DNA, the CDR3 is TGCAGCGTTGAGGGGACAGAAGAGACCCAGTACTTC. This gives the protein CSVEGTEETQYF.

In its sample, this clonotype was seen many times. DNA for the CDR3: TGTGCCATCAAAGGGACGGGGAACTATGGCTACACCTTC. Its protein product is CAIKGTGNYGYTF. The rearrangement uses TRBV10-3 and TRBJ1-2, with a weak D call TRBD1 (5 bases). Germline V gives CDR1 ENHRY, CDR2 SYGVKD. The CDR3 length is 13 residues. Trimming stripped 7 bases from V and 2 bases from J, with 11 bases between.

This clonotype was detected ten times or more. The CDR3 nucleotides read TGTGCCAGCAGTTCTCCCTCCTCGGGACTAGCCAAAAACATTCAGTACTTC. Its protein product is CASSSPSSGLAKNIQYF. The chain is built from TRBV28 and TRBJ2-4; possibly TRBD2 for D (6 bases). V lost 4 bases, J lost 0 bases, and 16 bases lay in between. The CDR3 contains 17 residues. Germline V gives CDR1 MDHEN, CDR2 SYDVKM.

A single count supports this clonotype. The chain joins TRBV28 to TRBJ2-7, with D unresolved. The CDR3 runs to 14 residues. V was clipped by 4 bases and J by 2 bases, with 12 bases between them. The V gene's germline CDR1 is MDHEN and CDR2 SYDVKM. The CDR3 DNA sequence: TGTGCCAGCAGTTGGGCGAAGCGAACCTACGAGCAGTACTTC. Translating it yields CASSWAKRTYEQYF. The variable domain in full, completed from reference TRBV28 and TRBJ2-7, reads DVKVTQSSRYLVKRTGEKVFLECVQDMDHENMFWYRQDPGLGLRLIYFSYDVKMKEKGDIPEGYSVSREKKERFSLILESASTNQTSMYLCASSWAKRTYEQYFGPGTRLTVT.

This clonotype has at least ten counts. V usage is TRBV7-3 and J usage is TRBJ2-2, with 12 bases fitting TRBD2. The CDR3 is 18 residues long. The ends lost 5 bases at V and 3 bases at J; junction bases unmatched: 10. Germline lookup yields CDR1 SGHTA and CDR2 FQGTGA. CDR3 sequence: CASSPLTSGSIHTGELFF. The DNA for the CDR3 is TGTGCCAGCAGCCCTTTGACTAGCGGGAGTATTCACACCGGGGAGCTGTTTTTT.

This clonotype was seen many times. V is TRBV30 and J is TRBJ1-1; TRBD1 is a possible D gene (5 bases). This CDR3 is 15 amino acids long. Germline V gene data show CDR1 as GTSNPN and CDR2 as SVGIG (reference sequence). The V end lost 2 bases, the J end lost 2 bases, and 15 bases lay between the germline ends. CDR3 amino acids: CAWSSGLGRNTEAFF. CDR3 sequence (DNA): TGTGCCTGGAGTTCCGGTTTGGGGCGAAACACTGAAGCTTTCTTT.

Many counts were recorded for this clonotype. The chain recombines TRBV29-1 with TRBJ1-2; tentative D call: TRBD1 (5 bases). Germline V lookup: CDR1 SQVTM, CDR2 ANQGSEA. The CDR3 is made up of 18 amino acids. With 3 bases removed from V and 4 bases from J, the gap between germline ends came to 27 bases. Here the CDR3 DNA reads TGCAGCGTTGATAGTCCATCGCTACAGGACGGGTCGGTCTATGGCTACACCTTC. It specifies CSVDSPSLQDGSVYGYTF.

This clonotype showed up many times. V usage is TRBV2 and J usage is TRBJ2-7, with 14 positions matching TRBD2. V dropped 5 bases and J dropped 6; count of bases not matched to a gene: 21. CDR3 length: 20 residues. Per germline, CDR1 SNHLY and CDR2 FYNNEI. Here the CDR3 reads CASSQQRTSGRPFQRGEQYF. CDR3 nucleotides: TGTGCCAGCAGTCAACAACGGACTAGCGGGAGGCCCTTCCAGAGGGGCGAGCAGTACTTC.

A few counts support this clonotype. This rearrangement joins TRBV4-3 to TRBJ2-7, with 9 bases that match TRBD1. Trimming took 3 bases from V and 5 from J; bases not matched to a gene: 5. Germline assignment: CDR1 LGHNA and CDR2 YSLEER. The CDR3 contains 14 residues. The CDR3 is CASSHDRGIDEQYF. CDR3 bases: TGCGCCAGCAGCCATGACAGGGGGATCGACGAGCAGTACTTC.

This clonotype occurred many times. The chain combines TRBV28 with TRBJ1-1; TRBD1 might be the D (5 bases). Trimming cost V 3 bases and J 3 bases, with 5 bases left between them. The CDR3 covers 12 residues. Per germline, CDR1 MDHEN and CDR2 SYDVKM. The DNA for the CDR3 is TGTGCCAGCAGTTTGGGGGACACTGAAGCTTTCTTT. It specifies CASSLGDTEAFF.

This clonotype came up many times. This chain links TRBV13 with TRBJ2-5; D call uncertain. The CDR3 loop spans 13 amino acids. Trimming shortened V by 3 bases and J by 3 bases, and 8 bases separated the two germline ends. Looked up from germline, CDR1 is PRHDT and CDR2 is FYEKMQ (reference sequence). CDR3 coding DNA: TGTGCCAGCAGCTTGAATCTAGAAGAGACCCAGTACTTC. The encoded protein is CASSLNLEETQYF.

This clonotype was recorded a few times. The gene calls are TRBV30 and TRBJ2-7; 11 nucleotides line up with TRBD2. The V and J ends lost 2 bases and 2 bases, in that order; junction bases with no gene match: 5. Germline values: CDR1 GTSNPN, CDR2 SVGIG (reference sequence). CDR3 size: 15 residues. The CDR3 DNA follows: TGTGCCTGGAGTTGGACTAGCGGGCGGACCTACGAGCAGTACTTC. Residues: CAWSWTSGRTYEQYF. The variable domain in full, with the rest retrieved from reference TRBV30 and TRBJ2-7, is SQTIHQWPATLVQPVGSPLSLECTVEGTSNPNLYWYRQAAGRGLQLLFYSVGIGQISSEVPQNLSASRPQDRQFILSSKKLLLSDSGFYLCAWSWTSGRTYEQYFGPGTRLTVT.

This clonotype was detected many times. The chain is built from TRBV6-5 and TRBJ2-4; the D is unclear. The V end lost 3 bases, the J end lost 9 bases, and 18 bases lay between the germline ends. This CDR3 contains 15 residues. Germline CDR1 MNHEY, CDR2 SVGAGI. The CDR3 coding sequence is TGTGCCAGCAGTTATCGGGCTGGGTTAGCTCGCATTCAGTACTTC. Its protein is CASSYRAGLARIQYF.

This sequence joins TRBV4-2 and TRBJ2-2; 9 bases are shared with TRBD2. CDR1 and CDR2 from the germline V gene are LGHNA and YNFKEQ. The length of the CDR3 is 17 residues. The V and J ends lost 0 bases and 2 bases, in that order; junction bases with no gene match: 4. Here the CDR3 DNA reads TGTGCCAGCAGCCAAGATTATCTAGCGGGAAACACCGGGGAGCTGTTTTTT. It translates to CASSQDYLAGNTGELFF.

This sequence joins TRBV11-3 and TRBJ2-5; the D is unclear. Per the germline V gene, CDR1 is SGHNT and CDR2 is YENEEA. Trimming cost V 2 bases and J 5 bases, with 9 bases left between them. CDR3 length equals 13 residues. The DNA of the CDR3 is TGTGCCAGCAGCTTAATAGCCTCCGAGACCCAGTACTTC. It codes for CASSLIASETQYF.

This clonotype was picked up many times. The V gene is TRBV28, the J gene TRBJ1-5, with 7 bases that match TRBD1. CDR3 size: 14 residues. Germline trimming cut 5 bases from V and 11 bases from J; bases unmatched to any gene: 12. The germline CDR1 and CDR2 sequences are MDHEN and SYDVKM. The DNA for the CDR3 is TGTGCCAGCAGTGAGAGACAGGGCCATTTTTCCCAGCATTTT. Encoded protein: CASSERQGHFSQHF.

The V call is TRBV4-2, the J call TRBJ2-7; 8 nucleotides line up with TRBD1. This CDR3 region has 16 residues. Losses at the gene ends were 1 base for V and 3 bases for J; bases not matched to a gene: 8. The V gene's germline CDR1 is LGHNA and CDR2 YNFKEQ. The CDR3 sequence is CASSQATGVGGYEQYF. The CDR3 DNA reads TGTGCCAGCAGCCAAGCGACAGGGGTAGGGGGCTACGAGCAGTACTTC.

In its sample, this clonotype was seen many times. V and J are TRBV29-1 and TRBJ1-1; possibly TRBD1 for D (5 bases). CDR1 and CDR2 (germline): SQVTM, ANQGSEA. Trimming took 4 bases from V and 8 from J, leaving 14 bases between them. The CDR3 extends over 12 amino acids. CDR3 protein: CSVVTGVGEAFF. The CDR3, as DNA: TGCAGCGTTGTAACGGGGGTGGGGGAAGCTTTCTTT.

This clonotype appeared many times. V and J are TRBV7-9 and TRBJ1-3, with D maybe TRBD1 (6 bases). V was trimmed by 5 bases and J by 4 bases, leaving 12 bases between them. The CDR3 runs 14 residues. Germline V lookup: CDR1 SEHNR, CDR2 FQNEAQ (reference sequence). The CDR3 here is CASSPQGRGNTIYF. The CDR3 DNA follows: TGTGCCAGCAGCCCACAGGGCCGGGGAAACACCATATATTTT.

This clonotype was detected ten times or more. The chain links TRBV20-1 to TRBJ1-1; D ambiguous. The CDR3 sequence is 13 residues long. Germline V lookup: CDR1 DFQATT, CDR2 SNEGSKA (reference sequence). V was pared by 6 bases and J by 0 bases, with 11 bases between. Written as DNA, the CDR3 is TGCAGTGCCCCCGGACTGCTGAACACTGAAGCTTTCTTT. It encodes CSAPGLLNTEAFF.

Ten or more counts support this clonotype. The chain carries TRBV30 and TRBJ2-5; D gene ambiguous. V was trimmed by 2 bases and J by 2 bases, leaving 6 bases between them. This CDR3 comprises 12 residues. Germline V gives CDR1 GTSNPN, CDR2 SVGIG (reference sequence). The CDR3 nucleotides are TGTGCCTGGAGTTGGAATCAAGAGACCCAGTACTTC. Translated, it gives CAWSWNQETQYF.

The chain is built from TRBV12-3 or TRBV12-4 and TRBJ1-1; D is ambiguous. V was trimmed by 7 bases and J by 3 bases, leaving 15 bases between them. CDR3 size: 14 residues. CDR3 nucleotides: TGTGCCAGCATCAAGGAAGGGAGGGACACTGAAGCTTTCTTT. Protein sequence: CASIKEGRDTEAFF.

This clonotype occurred many times. The chain is built from TRBV6-2 or TRBV6-3 and TRBJ1-1, with D perhaps matching TRBD1 (5 bases). Trimming took 11 bases from V and 0 from J, leaving 13 bases between them. The CDR3 has 13 residues. Germline lookup yields CDR1 MNHEY and CDR2 SVGEGT. The CDR3: CAASWGMNTEAFF. The DNA for the CDR3 is TGTGCCGCGTCCTGGGGCATGAACACTGAAGCTTTCTTT.

This clonotype was seen more than once but under ten times. The chain joins TRBV7-9 to TRBJ2-7, with 8 nucleotides matching TRBD1. Germline-derived CDR1 and CDR2 are SEHNR and FQNEAQ (reference sequence). The CDR3 has 15 amino acids. The V segment lost 5 bases and the J segment 3 bases; nucleotides outside the gene matches: 9. DNA for the CDR3: TGTGCCAGCAGCACGTCCGGGACAGGTATCTACGAGCAGTACTTC. Protein sequence: CASSTSGTGIYEQYF.

This clonotype was seen repeatedly, ten times or more. This sequence joins TRBV7-2 and TRBJ2-7; no firm D call. The CDR3 consists of 12 residues. The germline V gene encodes CDR1 SGHTA and CDR2 FQGNSA. The ends were cut back, 4 bases at V and 6 bases at J, with 10 bases in the middle. The CDR3 sequence: CASSSTRTEQYF. The CDR3 coding sequence is TGTGCCAGCAGCTCGACCCGGACCGAGCAGTACTTC.

V usage is TRBV6-4 and J usage is TRBJ2-7, with a possible D match to TRBD1 (5 bases). The V and J ends lost 8 bases and 2 bases respectively, with 16 bases between them. Per the germline V gene, CDR1 is MRHNA and CDR2 is SNTAGT. This CDR3 comprises 14 residues. CDR3 in DNA: TGTGCCAGCCAGGCACAGGCGAGGACCTACGAGCAGTACTTC. Its protein is CASQAQARTYEQYF.